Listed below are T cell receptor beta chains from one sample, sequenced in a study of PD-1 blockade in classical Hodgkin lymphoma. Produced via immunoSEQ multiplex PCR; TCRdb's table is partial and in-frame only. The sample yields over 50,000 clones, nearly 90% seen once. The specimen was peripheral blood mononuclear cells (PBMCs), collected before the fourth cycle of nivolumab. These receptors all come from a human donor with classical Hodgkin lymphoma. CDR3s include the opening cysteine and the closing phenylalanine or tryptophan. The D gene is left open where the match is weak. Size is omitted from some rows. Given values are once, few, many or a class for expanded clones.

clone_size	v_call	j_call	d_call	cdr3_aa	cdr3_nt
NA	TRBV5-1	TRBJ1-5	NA	CASSLEGVSNQPQHF	TGCGCCAGCAGCTTGGAAGGAGTTAGCAATCAGCCCCAGCATTTT
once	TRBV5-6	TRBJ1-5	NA	CASSQTNQPQHF	TGTGCCAGCAGCCAGACCAATCAGCCCCAGCATTTT
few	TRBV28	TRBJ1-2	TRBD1	CASSLGTGTNYGYTF	TGTGCCAGCAGTTTGGGGACAGGAACTAACTATGGCTACACCTTC
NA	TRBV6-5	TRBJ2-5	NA	CASSYGGFPGETQYF	TGTGCCAGCAGTTATGGGGGGTTCCCTGGGGAGACCCAGTACTTC
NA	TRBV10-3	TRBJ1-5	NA	CATTTAERAYQPQHF	TGTGCCACCACTACGGCGGAAAGGGCTTATCAGCCCCAGCATTTT
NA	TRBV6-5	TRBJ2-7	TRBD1	CASRPPGTGNYEQYF	TGTGCCAGCAGACCACCCGGGACAGGTAACTACGAGCAGTACTTC
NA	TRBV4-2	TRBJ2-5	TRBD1	CASSQGQQETQYF	TGTGCCAGCAGCCAGGGACAGCAAGAGACCCAGTACTTC
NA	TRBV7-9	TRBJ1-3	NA	CASSPSGAGLRNTIYF	TGTGCCAGCAGCCCTAGCGGGGCAGGGCTCAGAAACACCATATATTTT
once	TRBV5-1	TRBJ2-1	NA	CASNRDPGSYNEQFF	TGCGCCAGCAACCGGGACCCAGGCTCCTACAATGAGCAGTTCTTC
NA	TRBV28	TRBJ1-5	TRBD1	CASSFGGRGLSNQPQHF	TGTGCCAGCAGTTTCGGCGGCAGGGGGCTCTCGAATCAGCCCCAGCATTTT
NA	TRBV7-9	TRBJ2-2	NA	CASSLRGTGELFF	TGTGCCAGCAGCTTACGAGGGACCGGGGAGCTGTTTTTT
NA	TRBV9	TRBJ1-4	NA	CASSETGGANEKLFF	TGTGCCAGCAGCGAGACGGGAGGGGCCAATGAAAAACTGTTTTTT
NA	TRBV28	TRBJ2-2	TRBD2	CASSEPGLANTGELFF	TGTGCCAGCAGCGAACCGGGACTAGCGAACACCGGGGAGCTGTTTTTT
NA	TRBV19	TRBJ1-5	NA	CASSTNGRLGNQPQHF	TGTGCCAGTAGCACGAACGGGCGGCTGGGGAACCAGCCCCAGCATTTT
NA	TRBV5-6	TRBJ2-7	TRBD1	CASSLGDSRPYF	TGTGCCAGCAGCCTAGGGGACAGCCGCCCTTACTTC
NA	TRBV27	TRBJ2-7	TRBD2	CASSYTWAGGNYEQYF	TGTGCCAGCAGCTATACTTGGGCGGGGGGGAACTACGAGCAGTACTTC
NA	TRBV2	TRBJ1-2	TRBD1	CASSSPDRGRDGYTF	TGTGCCAGCAGCAGCCCGGACAGGGGGCGGGATGGCTACACCTTC
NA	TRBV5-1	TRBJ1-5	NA	CASSREPDSNQPQHF	TGCGCCAGCAGCCGGGAACCGGATAGCAATCAGCCCCAGCATTTT
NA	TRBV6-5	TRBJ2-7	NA	CATTTPGRSYEQYF	TGTGCCACCACGACCCCGGGACGGTCTTACGAGCAGTACTTC
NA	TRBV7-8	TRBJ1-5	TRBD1	CASSVRDSGQPQHF	TGTGCCAGCAGCGTCCGGGACAGCGGTCAGCCCCAGCATTTT
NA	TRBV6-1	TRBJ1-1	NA	CATYWGTEAFF	TGTGCCACCTACTGGGGGACTGAAGCTTTCTTT
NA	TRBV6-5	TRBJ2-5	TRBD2	CASRTSGFQETQYF	TGTGCCAGCAGGACTAGCGGTTTCCAAGAGACCCAGTACTTC
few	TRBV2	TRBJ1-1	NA	CASRMGTEAFF	TGTGCCAGCAGGATGGGTACTGAAGCTTTCTTT
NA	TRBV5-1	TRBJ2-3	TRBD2	CASSLDGGGSTDTQYF	TGCGCCAGCAGCTTGGACGGCGGGGGGAGCACAGATACGCAGTATTTT
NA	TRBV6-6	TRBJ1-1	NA	CASSYLGGPYTEAFF	TGTGCCAGCAGTTACCTCGGGGGGCCATACACTGAAGCTTTCTTT
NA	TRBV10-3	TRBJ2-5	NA	CAIQGGSQETQYF	TGTGCCATTCAGGGAGGCTCTCAAGAGACCCAGTACTTC
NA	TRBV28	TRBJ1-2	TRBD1	CASRPPRTGAGYTF	TGTGCCAGCAGGCCTCCTCGGACAGGGGCCGGCTACACCTTC
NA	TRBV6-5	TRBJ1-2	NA	CASSYFGQLNYGYTF	TGTGCCAGCAGTTACTTCGGACAACTTAACTATGGCTACACCTTC
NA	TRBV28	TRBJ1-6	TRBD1	CASKTGTGYMAGPLHF	TGTGCCAGCAAAACCGGGACAGGGTATATGGCAGGACCCCTCCACTTT
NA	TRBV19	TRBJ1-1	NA	CASSTGQSEAFF	TGTGCCAGTAGTACCGGACAGTCTGAAGCTTTCTTT
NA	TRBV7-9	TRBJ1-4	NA	CASSLERGLREKLFF	TGTGCCAGCAGCTTAGAAAGGGGGTTGCGAGAAAAACTGTTTTTT
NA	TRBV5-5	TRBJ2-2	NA	CASSLVGDARELFF	TGTGCCAGCAGCTTGGTTGGGGACGCCCGGGAGCTGTTTTTT
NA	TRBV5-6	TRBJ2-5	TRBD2	CASSLGSGGAVKTQYF	TGTGCCAGCAGCTTGGGAAGCGGGGGGGCCGTGAAGACCCAGTACTTC
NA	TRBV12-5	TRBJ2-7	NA	CASGLAVGPQGSYEQYF	TGTGCTAGTGGTTTGGCGGTGGGACCCCAGGGCTCCTACGAGCAGTACTTC
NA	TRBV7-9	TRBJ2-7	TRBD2	CASSRERGTYEQYF	TGTGCCAGCAGCCGCGAGCGGGGGACCTACGAGCAGTACTTC
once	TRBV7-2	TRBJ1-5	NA	CASSLGRGGEPQHF	TGTGCCAGCAGCTTAGGCCGTGGAGGGGAGCCCCAGCATTTT
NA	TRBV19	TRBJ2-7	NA	CASSKSTGAPNEQYF	TGTGCCAGTAGTAAATCGACGGGGGCGCCCAACGAGCAGTACTTC
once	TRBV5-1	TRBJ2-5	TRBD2	CASSSLAGGQETQYF	TGCGCCAGCAGCTCCCTAGCGGGGGGGCAAGAGACCCAGTACTTC
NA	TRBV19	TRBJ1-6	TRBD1	CASSITGGSPLHF	TGTGCCAGTAGTATTACAGGGGGTTCACCCCTCCACTTT
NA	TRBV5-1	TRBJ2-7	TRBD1	CASSVEGQMKYEQYF	TGCGCCAGCAGCGTTGAGGGACAGATGAAGTACGAGCAGTACTTC
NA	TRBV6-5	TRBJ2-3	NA	CASSYGGLDTQYF	TGTGCCAGCAGTTACGGGGGGCTGGATACGCAGTATTTT
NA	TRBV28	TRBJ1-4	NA	CASRAQNYEKLFF	TGTGCCAGCAGGGCCCAAAATTACGAAAAACTGTTTTTT
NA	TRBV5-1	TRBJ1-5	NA	CASSLDGVNQPQHF	TGCGCCAGCAGCTTGGACGGGGTCAATCAGCCCCAGCATTTT
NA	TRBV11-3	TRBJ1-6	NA	CASSLRPDESPLHF	TGTGCCAGCAGCTTACGGCCGGACGAATCACCCCTCCACTTT
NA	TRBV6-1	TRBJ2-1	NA	CASSEESSVWSYNEQFF	TGTGCCAGCAGTGAAGAATCGAGTGTTTGGTCCTACAATGAGCAGTTCTTC
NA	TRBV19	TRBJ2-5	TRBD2	CASSIPGLGETQYF	TGTGCCAGTAGTATTCCGGGACTAGGTGAGACCCAGTACTTC
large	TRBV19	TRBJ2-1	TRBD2	CASSQTSGSYNEQFF	TGTGCCAGTAGTCAGACTAGCGGTTCCTACAATGAGCAGTTCTTC